The sequence of this T cell receptor (beta chain) was determined in a study of T cell responses to AZD1222 COVID-19 vaccine. Data came from immunoSEQ multiplex PCR; TCRdb stores just in-frame clones and leaves some out. The profile shows about 150,000 clones, 70% to 90% of them singletons. This CDR3 comprises 14 residues. Trimming at V came to 7 bases and at J to 2 bases, leaving 5 bases not matched to a gene. CDR1 is SGHRS and CDR2 is YFSETQ in the germline V gene. The chain links TRBV5-1 to TRBJ2-5, with TRBD2 matching over 10 bases. The input for sequencing was peripheral blood, taken 28 days after the second dose of the MenACWY control vaccine. The sequence was collected from an adult who received the MenACWY meningococcal vaccine as a control. This chain's CDR3 is CASGGSGGQETQYF. CDR3 in DNA: TGCGCCAGCGGCGGTAGCGGGGGGCAAGAGACCCAGTACTTC.